This T cell receptor (beta chain) was documented in a study of vaccination effects on CD4 cells after COVID-19. Study in general: From a couple of convalescent patients, samples were taken 16 days and one week before vaccination.

In the ViraFEST assay, antigen-specific CD4+ clonotypes were identified by expansion after peptide-pool stimulation. Subsequent to a culture period of approximately 11 days, CD4+ T cells were isolated. This individual contracted SARS-CoV-2 between March and December 2020, as verified by PCR. For this clone: Its antigen remains unidentified.

Measured with immunoSEQ multiplex PCR; TCRdb has only the in-frame clones, and not every one. This table has 55,000 or so clones, roughly three quarters appearing once. The TCR was taken from a human donor who had a prior SARS-CoV-2 infection. This specimen consisted of CD4+ T cells from PBMCs cultured with HIV peptides, obtained before COVID-19 vaccination. Described subset: HIV-1 Nef peptide pool negative control/reference culture.

The CDR3 is CASIRQATGSYEQYF. The CDR3 DNA follows: TGTGCCAGCATAAGACAAGCTACAGGGTCCTACGAGCAGTACTTC. The V gene is TRBV6-5, the J gene TRBJ2-7, with a possible D match to TRBD1 (6 bases). This CDR3 region has 15 residues. Germline V gene sequence: CDR1 MNHEY, CDR2 SVGAGI. The ends were cut back, 7 bases at V and 1 base at J, with 17 bases in the middle.